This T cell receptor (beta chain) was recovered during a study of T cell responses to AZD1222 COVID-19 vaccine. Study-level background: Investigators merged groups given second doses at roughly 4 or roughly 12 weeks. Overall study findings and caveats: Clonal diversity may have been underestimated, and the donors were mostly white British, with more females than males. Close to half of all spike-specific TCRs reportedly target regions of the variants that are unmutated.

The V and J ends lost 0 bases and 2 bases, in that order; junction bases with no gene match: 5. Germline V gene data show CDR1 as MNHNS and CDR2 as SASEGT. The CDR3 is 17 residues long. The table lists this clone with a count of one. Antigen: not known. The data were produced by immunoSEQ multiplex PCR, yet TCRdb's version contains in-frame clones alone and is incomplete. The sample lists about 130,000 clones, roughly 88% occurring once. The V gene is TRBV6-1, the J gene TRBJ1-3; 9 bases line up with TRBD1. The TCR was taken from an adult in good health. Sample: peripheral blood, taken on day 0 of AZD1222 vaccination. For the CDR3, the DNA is TGTGCCAGCAGTGAAGCTCTTACAGGGGGCCCTGGAAACACCATATATTTT. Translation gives CASSEALTGGPGNTIYF.